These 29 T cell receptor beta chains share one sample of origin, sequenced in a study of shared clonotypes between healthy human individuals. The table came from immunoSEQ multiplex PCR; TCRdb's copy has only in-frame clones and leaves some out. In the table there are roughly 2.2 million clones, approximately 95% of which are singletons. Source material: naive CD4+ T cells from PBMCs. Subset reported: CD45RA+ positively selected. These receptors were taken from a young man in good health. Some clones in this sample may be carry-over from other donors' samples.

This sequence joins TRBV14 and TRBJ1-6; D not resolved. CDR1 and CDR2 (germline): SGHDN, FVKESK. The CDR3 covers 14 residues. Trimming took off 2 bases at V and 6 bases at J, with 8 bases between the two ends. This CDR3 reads CASSQKEGNSPLHF. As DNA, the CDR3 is TGTGCCAGCAGCCAAAAGGAGGGTAATTCACCCCTCCACTTT. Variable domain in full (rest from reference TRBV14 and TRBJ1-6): EAGVTQFPSHSVIEKGQTVTLRCDPISGHDNLYWYRRVMGKEIKFLLHFVKESKQDESGMPNNRFLAERTGGTYSTLKVQPAELEDSGVYFCASSQKEGNSPLHFGNGTRLTVT.

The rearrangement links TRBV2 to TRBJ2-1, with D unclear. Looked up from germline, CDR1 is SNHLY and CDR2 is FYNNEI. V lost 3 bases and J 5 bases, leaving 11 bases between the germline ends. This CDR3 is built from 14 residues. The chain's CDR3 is CASSEFLADNEQFF. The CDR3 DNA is TGTGCCAGCAGTGAGTTTTTGGCCGACAATGAGCAGTTCTTC.

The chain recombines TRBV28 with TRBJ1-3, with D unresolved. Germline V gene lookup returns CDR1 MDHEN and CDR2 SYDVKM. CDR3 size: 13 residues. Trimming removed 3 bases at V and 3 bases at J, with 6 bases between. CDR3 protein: CASSFGFGNTIYF. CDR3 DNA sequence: TGTGCCAGCAGTTTTGGGTTTGGAAACACCATATATTTT.

The CDR3 here is CASSLAGNEKLFF. The CDR3 DNA reads as TGTGCCAGCAGTCTGGCAGGGAATGAAAAACTGTTTTTT. V usage is TRBV25-1 and J usage is TRBJ1-4; a weak D match, TRBD1 (5 bases). This CDR3 comprises 13 residues. Deletions cut 5 bases from V and 5 bases from J, with 9 bases between. In germline, CDR1 is MGHDK, CDR2 SYGVNS.

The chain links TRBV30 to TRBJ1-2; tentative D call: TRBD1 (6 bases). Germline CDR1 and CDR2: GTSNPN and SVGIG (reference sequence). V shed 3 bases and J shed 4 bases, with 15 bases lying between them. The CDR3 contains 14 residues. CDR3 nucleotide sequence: TGTGCCTGGAGGATACAGGGTGGGACCTATGGCTACACCTTC. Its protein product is CAWRIQGGTYGYTF.

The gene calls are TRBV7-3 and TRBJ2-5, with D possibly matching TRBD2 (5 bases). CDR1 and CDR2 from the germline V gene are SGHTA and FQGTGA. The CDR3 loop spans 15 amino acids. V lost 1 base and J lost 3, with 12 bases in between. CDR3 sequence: CASSLIGLAEETQYF. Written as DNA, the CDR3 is TGTGCCAGCAGCTTAATTGGTCTAGCTGAAGAGACCCAGTACTTC.

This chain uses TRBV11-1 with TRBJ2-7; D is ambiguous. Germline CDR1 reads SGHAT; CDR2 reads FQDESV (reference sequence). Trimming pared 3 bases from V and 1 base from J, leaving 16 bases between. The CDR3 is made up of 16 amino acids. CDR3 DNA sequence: TGTGCCAGCAGCTTCCCCCGAAAGACGGCTTCCTACGAGCAGTACTTC. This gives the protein CASSFPRKTASYEQYF.

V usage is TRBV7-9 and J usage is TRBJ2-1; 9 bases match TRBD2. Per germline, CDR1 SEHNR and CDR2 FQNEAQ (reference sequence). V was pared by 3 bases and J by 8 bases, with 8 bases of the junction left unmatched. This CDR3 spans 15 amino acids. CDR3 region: CASSLRSGSFDEQFF. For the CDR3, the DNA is TGTGCCAGCAGCTTGCGTAGCGGGAGTTTCGATGAGCAGTTCTTC. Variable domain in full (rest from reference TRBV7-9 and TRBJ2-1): DTGVSQNPRHKITKRGQNVTFRCDPISEHNRLYWYRQTLGQGPEFLTYFQNEAQLEKSRLLSDRFSAERPKGSFSTLEIQRTEQGDSAMYLCASSLRSGSFDEQFFGPGTRLTVL.

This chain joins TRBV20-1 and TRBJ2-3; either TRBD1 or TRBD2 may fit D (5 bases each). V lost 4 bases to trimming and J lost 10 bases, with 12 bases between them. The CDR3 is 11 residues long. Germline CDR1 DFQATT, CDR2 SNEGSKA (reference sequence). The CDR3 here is CSAIPGRPQYF. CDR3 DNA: TGCAGTGCTATTCCAGGGAGACCGCAGTATTTT.

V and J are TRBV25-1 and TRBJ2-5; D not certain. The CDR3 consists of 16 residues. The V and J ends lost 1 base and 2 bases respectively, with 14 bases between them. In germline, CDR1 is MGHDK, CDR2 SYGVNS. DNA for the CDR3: TGTGCCAGCAGTGAATTAGGAAGGGAACAGCAAGAGACCCAGTACTTC. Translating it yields CASSELGREQQETQYF.

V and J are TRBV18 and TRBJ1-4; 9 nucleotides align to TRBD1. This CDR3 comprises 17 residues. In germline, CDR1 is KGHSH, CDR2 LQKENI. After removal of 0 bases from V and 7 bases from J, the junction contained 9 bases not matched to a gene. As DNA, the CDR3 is TGTGCCAGCTCACCACCGGGGACAGGGTTGGGGAGTGAAAAACTGTTTTTT. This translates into CASSPPGTGLGSEKLFF.

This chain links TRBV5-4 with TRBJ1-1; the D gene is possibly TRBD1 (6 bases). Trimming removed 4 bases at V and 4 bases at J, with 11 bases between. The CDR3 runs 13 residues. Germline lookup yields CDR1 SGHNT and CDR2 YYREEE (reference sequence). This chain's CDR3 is CASSRTGITEAFF. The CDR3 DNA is TGTGCCAGCAGCAGAACAGGGATCACTGAAGCTTTCTTT.

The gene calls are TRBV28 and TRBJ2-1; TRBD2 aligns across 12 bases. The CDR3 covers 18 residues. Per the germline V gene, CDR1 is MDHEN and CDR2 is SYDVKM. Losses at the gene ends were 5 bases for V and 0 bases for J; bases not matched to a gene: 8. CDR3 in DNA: TGTGCCAGCAGTCCTCAAACTAGCGGGGGGAGCTCCTACAATGAGCAGTTCTTC. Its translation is CASSPQTSGGSSYNEQFF.

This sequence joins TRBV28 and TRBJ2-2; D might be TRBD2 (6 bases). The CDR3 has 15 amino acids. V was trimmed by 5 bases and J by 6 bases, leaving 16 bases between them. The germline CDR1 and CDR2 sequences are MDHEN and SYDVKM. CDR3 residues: CASSPRDFYAGELFF. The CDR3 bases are TGTGCCAGCAGTCCTCGGGACTTTTACGCCGGGGAGCTGTTTTTT.

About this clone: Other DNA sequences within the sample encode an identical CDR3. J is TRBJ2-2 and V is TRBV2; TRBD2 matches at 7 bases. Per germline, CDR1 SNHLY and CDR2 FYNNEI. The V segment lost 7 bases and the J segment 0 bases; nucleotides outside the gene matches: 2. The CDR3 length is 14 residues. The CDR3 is CASKGTTNTGELFF. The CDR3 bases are TGTGCCAGCAAAGGGACTACGAACACCGGGGAGCTGTTTTTT. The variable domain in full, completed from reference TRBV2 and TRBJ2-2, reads EPEVTQTPSHQVTQMGQEVILRCVPISNHLYFYWYRQILGQKVEFLVSFYNNEISEKSEIFDDQFSVERPDGSNFTLKIRSTKLEDSAMYFCASKGTTNTGELFFGEGSRLTVL.

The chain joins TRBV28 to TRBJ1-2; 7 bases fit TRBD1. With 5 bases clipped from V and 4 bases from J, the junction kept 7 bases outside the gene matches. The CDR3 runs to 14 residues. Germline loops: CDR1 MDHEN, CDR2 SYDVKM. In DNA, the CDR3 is TGTGCCAGCAGTCTACCACAGGGGACCTATGGCTACACCTTC. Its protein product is CASSLPQGTYGYTF.

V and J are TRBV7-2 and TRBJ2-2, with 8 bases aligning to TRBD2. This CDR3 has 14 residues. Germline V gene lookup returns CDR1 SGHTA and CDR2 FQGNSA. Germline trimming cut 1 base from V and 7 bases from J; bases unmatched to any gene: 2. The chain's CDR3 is CASSLDSGGGELFF. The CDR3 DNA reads TGTGCCAGCAGCTTAGACAGCGGGGGCGGGGAGCTGTTTTTT. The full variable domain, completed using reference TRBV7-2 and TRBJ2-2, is GAGVSQSPSNKVTEKGKDVELRCDPISGHTALYWYRQSLGQGLEFLIYFQGNSAPDKSGLPSDRFSAERTGGSVSTLTIQRTQQEDSAVYLCASSLDSGGGELFFGEGSRLTVL.

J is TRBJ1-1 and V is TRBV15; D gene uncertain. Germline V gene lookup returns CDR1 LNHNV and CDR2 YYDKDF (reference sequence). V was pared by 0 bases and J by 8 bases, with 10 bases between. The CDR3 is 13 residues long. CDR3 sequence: CATSRDHGEEAFF. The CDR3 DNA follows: TGTGCCACCAGCAGAGATCACGGGGAAGAAGCTTTCTTT.

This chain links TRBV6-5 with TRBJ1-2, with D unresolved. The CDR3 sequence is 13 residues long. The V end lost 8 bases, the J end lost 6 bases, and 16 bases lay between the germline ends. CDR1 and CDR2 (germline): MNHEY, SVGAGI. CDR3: CASAVRAADGYTF. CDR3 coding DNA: TGTGCCAGCGCGGTGAGGGCAGCCGATGGCTACACCTTC.

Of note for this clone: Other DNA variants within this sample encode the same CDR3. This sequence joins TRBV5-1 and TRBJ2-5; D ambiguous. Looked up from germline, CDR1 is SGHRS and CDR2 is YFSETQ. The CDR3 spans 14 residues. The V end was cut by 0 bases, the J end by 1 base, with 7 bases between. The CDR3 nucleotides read TGCGCCAGCAGCTTGGGTGGAGTCCAAGAGACCCAGTACTTC. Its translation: CASSLGGVQETQYF.

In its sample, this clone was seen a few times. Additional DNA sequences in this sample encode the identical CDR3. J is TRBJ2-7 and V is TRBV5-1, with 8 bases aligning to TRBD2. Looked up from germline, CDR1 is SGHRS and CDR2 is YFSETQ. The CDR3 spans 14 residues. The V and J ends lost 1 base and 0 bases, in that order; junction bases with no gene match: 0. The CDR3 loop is CASSLTSGSYEQYF. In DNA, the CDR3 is TGCGCCAGCAGCTTGACTAGCGGCTCCTACGAGCAGTACTTC.

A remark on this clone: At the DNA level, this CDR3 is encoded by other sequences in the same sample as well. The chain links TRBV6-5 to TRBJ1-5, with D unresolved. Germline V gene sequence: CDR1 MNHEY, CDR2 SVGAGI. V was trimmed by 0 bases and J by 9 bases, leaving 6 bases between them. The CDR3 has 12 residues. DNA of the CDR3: TGTGCCAGCAGTTACTCCTCGGGGCCCCAGCATTTT. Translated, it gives CASSYSSGPQHF.

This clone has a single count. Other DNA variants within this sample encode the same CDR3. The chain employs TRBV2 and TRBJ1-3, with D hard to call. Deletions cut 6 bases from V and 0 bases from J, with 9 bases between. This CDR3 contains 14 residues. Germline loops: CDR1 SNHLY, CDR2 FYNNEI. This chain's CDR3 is CASRAGSSGNTIYF. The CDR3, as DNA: TGTGCCAGCAGGGCCGGGAGCTCTGGAAACACCATATATTTT.

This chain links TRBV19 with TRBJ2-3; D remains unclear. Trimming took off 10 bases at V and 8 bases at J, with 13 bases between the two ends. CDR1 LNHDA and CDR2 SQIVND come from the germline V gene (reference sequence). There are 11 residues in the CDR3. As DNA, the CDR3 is TGTGCCACCTGGGGATGGGGTACGCAGTATTTT. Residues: CATWGWGTQYF. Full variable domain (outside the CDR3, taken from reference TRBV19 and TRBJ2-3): DGGITQSPKYLFRKEGQNVTLSCEQNLNHDAMYWYRQDPGQGLRLIYYSQIVNDFQKGDIAEGYSVSREKKESFPLTVTSAQKNPTAFYLCATWGWGTQYFGPGTRLTVL.

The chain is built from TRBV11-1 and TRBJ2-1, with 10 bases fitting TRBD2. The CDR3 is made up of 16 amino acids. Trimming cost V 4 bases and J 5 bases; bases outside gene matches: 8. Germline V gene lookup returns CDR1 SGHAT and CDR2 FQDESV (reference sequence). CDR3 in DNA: TGTGCCAGCAGCTCCCGAGCGGGAGGGCCCCACAATGAGCAGTTCTTC. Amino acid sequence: CASSSRAGGPHNEQFF.

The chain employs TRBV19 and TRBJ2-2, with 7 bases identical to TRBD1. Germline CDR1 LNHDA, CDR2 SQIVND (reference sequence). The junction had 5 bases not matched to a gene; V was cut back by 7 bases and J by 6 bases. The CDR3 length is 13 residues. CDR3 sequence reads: CASTHRGPGELFF. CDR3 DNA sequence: TGTGCCAGTACCCACAGGGGTCCCGGGGAGCTGTTTTTT.

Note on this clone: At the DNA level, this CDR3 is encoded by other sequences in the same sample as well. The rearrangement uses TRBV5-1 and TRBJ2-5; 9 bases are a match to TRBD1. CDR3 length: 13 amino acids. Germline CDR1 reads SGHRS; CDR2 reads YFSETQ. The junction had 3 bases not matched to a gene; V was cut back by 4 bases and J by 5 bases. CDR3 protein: CASSPGQGETQYF. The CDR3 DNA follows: TGCGCCAGCAGCCCGGGACAGGGCGAGACCCAGTACTTC. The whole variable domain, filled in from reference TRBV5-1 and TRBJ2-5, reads KAGVTQTPRYLIKTRGQQVTLSCSPISGHRSVSWYQQTPGQGLQFLFEYFSETQRNKGNFPGRFSGRQFSNSRSEMNVSTLELGDSALYLCASSPGQGETQYFGPGTRLLVL.

The CDR3 nucleotides are TGCAGTGCTGGCTCGCCCCGGTTCTTC. This encodes CSAGSPRFF. The chain uses TRBV20-1 and TRBJ2-1; D is unresolved. The CDR3 runs to 9 residues. Trimming removed 5 bases from V and 15 bases from J, with 11 bases in between. Germline V CDR1 and CDR2: DFQATT, SNEGSKA (reference sequence).

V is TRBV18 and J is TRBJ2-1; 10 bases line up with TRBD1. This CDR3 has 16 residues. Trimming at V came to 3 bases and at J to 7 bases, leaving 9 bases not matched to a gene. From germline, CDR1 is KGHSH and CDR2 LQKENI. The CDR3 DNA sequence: TGTGCCAGCTCACCCCCCCAGACAGGGGGCGGGAATGAGCAGTTCTTC. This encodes CASSPPQTGGGNEQFF.